This section outlines one TCR beta chain sequence together with its context. The sample is drawn from a study of blood T cell repertoires in COVID-19. Study-wide context: The United States, Italy and Spain provided the acute and convalescent COVID-19 samples. Sources were T cells, B-cell-depleted T cells, or PBMCs; the material itself was cDNA or gDNA.

Seattle patient enrollment occurred during active infection, with longitudinal follow-up thereafter. The CDR3 has 14 residues. The junction had 4 bases not matched to a gene; V was cut back by 3 bases and J by 6 bases. Per the germline V gene, CDR1 is KGHSH and CDR2 is LQKENI. This table comes from immunoSEQ multiplex PCR, and its TCRdb copy is limited to in-frame clones, with some not included. The repertoire holds roughly 230,000 clones, with 85% to 90% as singletons. This rearrangement joins TRBV18 to TRBJ2-7, with 11 bases matching TRBD1. The sequenced sample consisted of peripheral blood. The TCR comes from a woman aged 55-69 years with COVID-19, enrolled during active disease. The CDR3 nucleotides read TGTGCCAGCTCACCTCCCGGGACAGGGGGCGAGCAGTACTTC. Its protein product is CASSPPGTGGEQYF.